This T cell receptor beta chain was recorded in a study of cytomegalovirus exposure and HLA in healthy donors. 13 Jbeta primers and 60 Vbeta primers were used for the PCR. This table comes from immunoSEQ multiplex PCR, and its TCRdb copy is limited to in-frame clones, with some not included. The sample lists approximately 170,000 clones, around 80% occurring once. CDR3 length: 15 amino acids. Germline V gene lookup returns CDR1 LGHNA and CDR2 YSLEER. V gave up 3 bases and J gave up 4 bases; unmatched junction bases: 8. Specimen: PBMCs. The receptor was derived from a human donor in good health. V is TRBV4-3 and J is TRBJ2-7, with 8 bases matching TRBD1. CDR3 residues: CASSQGGTGGYEQYF. In DNA, the CDR3 is TGCGCCAGCAGCCAGGGTGGGACAGGAGGATACGAGCAGTACTTC.